Following are 30 T cell receptor beta chains from one sample sequenced in a study of blood T cells in healthy people across ages. Primed by a sample-barcoded 5' primer and a J-beta primer mix, a second PCR proceeded for 7 to 11 cycles. TCRdb re-analysed the 5' RACE reads in MiXCR, keeping a single row per CDR3 protein. The table shows about 1.5 million distinct CDR3 sequences, with about 45% occurring only once. The sample consisted of blood. These receptor sequences come from a woman younger than 30 in good health.

There are a few counts of this clonotype. The rearrangement links TRBV6-5 to TRBJ2-3, with 9 bases fitting TRBD1. V lost 2 bases to trimming and J lost 6 bases; unmatched junction nucleotides: 6. The V gene's germline CDR1 is MNHEY and CDR2 SVGAGI. The CDR3 extends over 15 amino acids. CDR3 in DNA: TGTGCCAGCAGTTACAAGACAGGGGGAATGGATACGCAGTATTTT. It specifies CASSYKTGGMDTQYF.

The chain uses TRBV3-1 and TRBJ2-1, with D uncertain. Trimming stripped 2 bases from V and 13 bases from J, with 9 bases between. The V gene's germline CDR1 is LGHDT and CDR2 YNNKEL (reference sequence). This CDR3 has 11 residues. CDR3 sequence reads: CASSQKKTQFF. For the CDR3, the DNA is TGTGCCAGCAGCCAAAAAAAGACCCAGTTCTTC.

The chain links TRBV4-1 to TRBJ2-5; 7 bases agree with TRBD2. The germline gives CDR1 MGHRA, CDR2 YSYEKL. This CDR3 region has 17 residues. Losses at the gene ends were 0 bases for V and 3 bases for J; bases not matched to a gene: 10. CDR3 residues: CASSQDPPGGLKETQYF. CDR3 coding DNA: TGCGCCAGCAGCCAAGATCCGCCGGGGGGTCTTAAAGAGACCCAGTACTTC.

The J gene is TRBJ2-1, the V gene TRBV4-1; 7 bases agree with TRBD2. There are 16 residues in the CDR3. The trim removed 4 bases at V and 5 bases at J, leaving 11 bases unmatched. Germline lookup yields CDR1 MGHRA and CDR2 YSYEKL. The CDR3 nucleotides read TGCGCCAGCAGCCCTGAGAGCGGGGCCGTTCACAATGAGCAGTTCTTC. This translates into CASSPESGAVHNEQFF.

V is TRBV5-1 and J is TRBJ2-5; 10 bases align to TRBD2. Germline CDR1 and CDR2: SGHRS and YFSETQ. Trimming took 4 bases from V and 1 from J; bases not matched to a gene: 4. The CDR3 totals 15 residues. CDR3 residues: CASSDPSGSQETQYF. As DNA, the CDR3 is TGCGCCAGCAGCGACCCTAGCGGGAGCCAAGAGACCCAGTACTTC.

This clonotype occurred once. One end of the junction does not line up with germline, which may come from a read error. J is TRBJ2-4 and V is TRBV4-1, with D maybe TRBD2 (6 bases). The J call is in doubt because the DNA end fits TRBJ2-7 better. The CDR3 covers 16 residues. Germline loops: CDR1 MGHRA, CDR2 YSYEKL. Written as DNA, the CDR3 is TGCGCCAGCAGCCCCCTGGGACTGCTGCCCTCCCACGAGCAGTACTTC. It encodes CASSPLGLLPSHEQYF.

This clonotype occurred a few times. The DNA is left out, because the CDR3 cannot be placed on it with certainty; the CDR3 is given as TCRdb lists it. The chain links TRBV12-3 or TRBV12-4 to TRBJ1-2; the DNA was not used to check the table's D call, TRBD1. Including both end residues, the CDR3 is 16 amino acids long. CDR3: CASSFFGQGGIRGYTF.

The CDR3 DNA is TGTGCCACCAGCAGGGAGGGAATAGACACTGAAGCTTTCTTT. It translates to CATSREGIDTEAFF. The rearrangement links TRBV15 to TRBJ1-1; unclear D gene. The CDR3 spans 14 residues. Germline CDR1 reads LNHNV; CDR2 reads YYDKDF (reference sequence). Trimming stripped 3 bases from V and 3 bases from J, with 11 bases between.

This clonotype has more than one count but fewer than ten. The chain joins TRBV5-1 to TRBJ2-7; a weak D match, TRBD2 (6 bases). This CDR3 spans 13 amino acids. Trimming stripped 4 bases from V and 7 bases from J, with 15 bases between. Germline V CDR1 and CDR2: SGHRS, YFSETQ. The CDR3 bases are TGCGCCAGCAGCGCGGGGAAAGACAATGAGCAGTACTTC. Translating gives CASSAGKDNEQYF.

This CDR3 is CASSFKFFRTDLNIQYF. The CDR3 nucleotides are TGTGCCAGCAGTTTTAAGTTTTTTAGGACAGATCTAAACATTCAGTACTTC. The gene calls are TRBV28 and TRBJ2-4, with a weak D call TRBD1 (6 bases). The CDR3 runs to 17 residues. Per the germline V gene, CDR1 is MDHEN and CDR2 is SYDVKM. The V gene lost 3 bases and the J gene lost 6 bases, with 21 bases spanning the gap.

This chain links TRBV6-6 with TRBJ2-7; D is uncertain. This CDR3 has 13 amino acids. Trimming cost V 6 bases and J 2 bases, with 11 bases left between them. Germline loops: CDR1 MNHNY, CDR2 SVGAGI (reference sequence). The CDR3 DNA reads TGTGCCAGCAGCTTTCAGGACGCCTACGAGCAGTACTTC. Its protein product is CASSFQDAYEQYF.

The V and J genes are TRBV27 and TRBJ1-5; TRBD1 matches 8 bases. This CDR3 spans 14 amino acids. J was trimmed by 3 bases and V by 10 bases; bases with no gene match: 8. The germline V gene has CDR1 MNHEY and CDR2 SMNVEV (reference sequence). The CDR3 nucleotides are TGTGCCACCGGACAGGGACGGTTCAATCAGCCCCAGCATTTT. The encoded protein is CATGQGRFNQPQHF.

J is TRBJ2-2 and V is TRBV4-2, with D perhaps TRBD2 (5 bases). This CDR3 region has 13 residues. V gave up 4 bases and J gave up 6 bases, with 9 bases separating them. Looked up from germline, CDR1 is LGHNA and CDR2 is YNFKEQ. CDR3 sequence: CASSPPGAGELFF. The CDR3 DNA is TGTGCCAGCAGCCCTCCCGGGGCCGGGGAGCTGTTTTTT.

The rearrangement uses TRBV14 and TRBJ2-1; D is ambiguous. Germline V gene data show CDR1 as SGHDN and CDR2 as FVKESK. V was trimmed by 2 bases and J by 5 bases, leaving 7 bases between them. CDR3 length: 13 residues. CDR3: CASSQPLDNEQFF. For the CDR3, the DNA is TGTGCCAGCAGCCAACCTTTGGACAATGAGCAGTTCTTC.

This clonotype was counted only a few times. The rearrangement joins TRBV13 to TRBJ2-7; D ambiguous. Germline CDR1 is PRHDT and CDR2 is FYEKMQ (reference sequence). The CDR3 is 13 amino acids. V shed 6 bases and J shed 0 bases, with 9 bases lying between them. The CDR3, as DNA: TGTGCCAGCAGGGAGTCGAGCTCCTACGAGCAGTACTTC. It yields the protein CASRESSSYEQYF.

The V and J genes are TRBV5-1 and TRBJ1-2, with 8 bases that match TRBD1. Germline assignment: CDR1 SGHRS and CDR2 YFSETQ. V gave up 1 base and J gave up 6 bases; unmatched junction bases: 20. The CDR3 runs 19 residues. The CDR3 nucleotides read TGCGCCAGCAGCTTGCGAGGTGCGGCGGAGGACAGGGCTTTCGATGGCTACACCTTC. Amino acid sequence: CASSLRGAAEDRAFDGYTF.

This sequence joins TRBV4-3 and TRBJ1-4; unclear D gene. This CDR3 contains 15 residues. Germline CDR1 LGHNA, CDR2 YSLEER. The ends were cut back, 6 bases at V and 8 bases at J, with 19 bases in the middle. The CDR3 coding sequence is TGCGCCAGCAGGCCTGTCGTTAGAATAGGGGAAAAACTGTTTTTT. It specifies CASRPVVRIGEKLFF.

The CDR3: CASRKQRGASTDTQYF. The CDR3 DNA reads TGTGCCAGCAGAAAGCAGCGGGGGGCTAGCACAGATACGCAGTATTTT. The chain combines TRBV7-2 with TRBJ2-3; 9 nucleotides agree with TRBD2. The CDR3 has 16 amino acids. The germline V gene encodes CDR1 SGHTA and CDR2 FQGNSA. With V trimmed by 6 bases and J by 0 bases, 7 bases remained unmatched.

This chain connects TRBV28 to TRBJ1-4, with TRBD1 identical over 7 bases. With 5 bases clipped from V and 5 bases from J, the junction kept 8 bases outside the gene matches. The CDR3 spans 15 residues. Germline V gene lookup returns CDR1 MDHEN and CDR2 SYDVKM. The CDR3 reads CASSPAGTANEKLFF. CDR3 sequence (DNA): TGTGCCAGCAGTCCCGCCGGGACAGCAAATGAAAAACTGTTTTTT.

This clonotype was seen only once. The junction departs from germline at one end; a sequencing error may be responsible. V and J are TRBV4-2 and TRBJ2-7, with 7 bases fitting TRBD1. Germline assignment: CDR1 LGHNA and CDR2 YNFKEQ. The CDR3 has 15 amino acids. The CDR3 DNA reads as TGTGCCAGCAGCCAGGACCCCGACAGGGTCTACAAGCAGTACTTC. Translating it yields CASSQDPDRVYKQYF.

This chain connects TRBV7-2 to TRBJ2-2, with TRBD1 matching 7 bases. Trimming removed 5 bases from V and 4 bases from J; junction bases left unmatched: 4. CDR3 length: 14 residues. Germline V gene lookup returns CDR1 SGHTA and CDR2 FQGNSA. The CDR3 DNA follows: TGTGCCAGCAGCCGACAGGGCATCACCGGGGAGCTGTTTTTT. Its translation: CASSRQGITGELFF.

The table lists this clonotype with a few counts. The chain has TRBV5-1 and TRBJ2-5; D may be TRBD2 (5 bases). CDR3 length: 13 residues. The V and J ends lost 6 bases and 5 bases respectively, with 14 bases between them. CDR1 SGHRS and CDR2 YFSETQ come from the germline V gene. The DNA for the CDR3 is TGCGCCAGCAAGGAGCGGTCGGGGGAGACCCAGTACTTC. Amino acids: CASKERSGETQYF.

The sample holds a few counts of this clonotype. The chain couples TRBV7-2 to TRBJ2-5; tentatively, D is TRBD1 (6 bases). This CDR3 is built from 14 residues. V was clipped by 3 bases and J by 3 bases, with 11 bases between them. Germline V gives CDR1 SGHTA, CDR2 FQGNSA. Here the CDR3 DNA reads TGTGCCAGCAGCTTGGGGACAACGGAAGAGACCCAGTACTTC. Its translation: CASSLGTTEETQYF. Variable domain in full (rest from reference TRBV7-2 and TRBJ2-5): GAGVSQSPSNKVTEKGKDVELRCDPISGHTALYWYRQSLGQGLEFLIYFQGNSAPDKSGLPSDRFSAERTGGSVSTLTIQRTQQEDSAVYLCASSLGTTEETQYFGPGTRLLVL.

A single count supports this clonotype. The CDR3 bases are TGTGCCACCAGTGTTTACAGCGGAGGGTCAGCGGTTGTCACCGGGGAGCTGTTTTTT. This encodes CATSVYSGGSAVVTGELFF. The chain uses TRBV24-1 and TRBJ2-2, with D perhaps TRBD2 (6 bases). CDR1 and CDR2 from the germline V gene are KGHDR and SFDVKD. CDR3 length: 19 residues. The germline V and J ends were trimmed by 5 bases and 4 bases, with 25 bases remaining between them.

The chain combines TRBV12-3 or TRBV12-4 with TRBJ2-2; TRBD2 aligns across 10 bases. The CDR3 loop spans 17 amino acids. V shed 1 base and J 0 bases; nucleotides not matched to a gene: 2. The CDR3 nucleotides read TGTGCCAGCAGTTTAGACACTAGCGGGGCGAACACCGGGGAGCTGTTTTTT. Protein sequence: CASSLDTSGANTGELFF.

Only a few counts were recorded for this clonotype. This chain links TRBV6-2 or TRBV6-3 with TRBJ1-5, with 7 bases fitting TRBD1. This CDR3 is built from 17 residues. Germline V lookup: CDR1 MNHEY, CDR2 SVGEGT. Losses at the gene ends were 6 bases for V and 0 bases for J; bases not matched to a gene: 11. The CDR3 nucleotides are TGTGCCAGCAGGGGCGGGACAGAAACTCATAGCAATCAGCCCCAGCATTTT. Translated: CASRGGTETHSNQPQHF.

The rearrangement joins TRBV4-2 to TRBJ1-4; 8 positions agree with TRBD1. This CDR3 spans 17 amino acids. Germline loops: CDR1 LGHNA, CDR2 YNFKEQ. With V trimmed by 3 bases and J by 7 bases, 13 bases remained unmatched. CDR3 sequence reads: CASSHYRTQGAIEKLFF. The CDR3 DNA follows: TGTGCCAGCAGCCATTACCGTACCCAGGGGGCGATTGAAAAACTGTTTTTT.

This clonotype was seen a handful of times. The chain combines TRBV12-3 or TRBV12-4 with TRBJ1-5; TRBD1 might be the D (5 bases). V lost 0 bases, J lost 4 bases, and 10 bases lay in between. The CDR3 sequence is 15 residues long. CDR3 sequence: CASSLAPQANQPQHF. In DNA, the CDR3 is TGTGCCAGCAGTTTAGCCCCACAGGCGAATCAGCCCCAGCATTTT.

The gene calls are TRBV7-9 and TRBJ2-6; D is undetermined. V lost 4 bases, J lost 0 bases, and 16 bases lay in between. CDR3 length: 18 residues. Germline CDR1 is SEHNR and CDR2 is FQNEAQ (reference sequence). The CDR3 DNA reads TGTGCCAGCAGCTCGTATTTTCTCAGCCCCTCTGGGGCCAACGTCCTGACTTTC. Its protein product is CASSSYFLSPSGANVLTF. Variable domain in full (rest from reference TRBV7-9 and TRBJ2-6): DTGVSQNPRHKITKRGQNVTFRCDPISEHNRLYWYRQTLGQGPEFLTYFQNEAQLEKSRLLSDRFSAERPKGSFSTLEIQRTEQGDSAMYLCASSSYFLSPSGANVLTFGAGSRLTVL.

A few counts support this clonotype. This sequence joins TRBV27 and TRBJ2-1; D is unclear. The germline V gene has CDR1 MNHEY and CDR2 SMNVEV (reference sequence). V shed 7 bases and J shed 0 bases, with 13 bases lying between them. The CDR3 contains 15 residues. DNA of the CDR3: TGTGCCAGCACTGCGCGGCCTAGCTCCTACAATGAGCAGTTCTTC. Translation gives CASTARPSSYNEQFF.